What follows are 14 T cell receptor beta chains derived from one specimen sequenced in a study of CD8 T cells in ankylosing spondylitis. One entry per CDR3 protein, called by TCRdb with MiXCR from the 5' RACE reads. The table lists about 140,000 distinct CDR3 sequences, 30% to 35% of them singletons. The sample consisted of synovial fluid, either unsorted or a sorted T cell fraction (not recorded which). The receptors originated from a male donor with ankylosing spondylitis.

This clonotype was picked up a small number of times. V and J are TRBV12-3 or TRBV12-4 and TRBJ2-1, with D perhaps being TRBD1 or TRBD2 (5 bases each). This CDR3 spans 16 amino acids. Trimming removed 2 bases from V and 2 bases from J, with 13 bases in between. The CDR3 region has the DNA TGTGCCAGCAGTTTATGGGGGAGAGGGCCCTACAATGAGCAGTTCTTC. Protein sequence: CASSLWGRGPYNEQFF.

This clonotype has a count of ten or more. V and J are TRBV5-5 and TRBJ2-3; D unresolved. The CDR3 sequence is 14 residues long. CDR1 is SGHKS, CDR2 YYEKEE, per germline (reference sequence). Trimming took off 0 bases at V and 2 bases at J, with 7 bases between the two ends. CDR3 sequence reads: CASSLGRSTDTQYF. The CDR3 bases are TGTGCCAGCAGCTTGGGACGGTCCACAGATACGCAGTATTTT. Full variable domain (remainder filled in from reference TRBV5-5 and TRBJ2-3): DAGVTQSPTHLIKTRGQQVTLRCSPISGHKSVSWYQQVLGQGPQFIFQYYEKEERGRGNFPDRFSARQFPNYSSELNVNALLLGDSALYLCASSLGRSTDTQYFGPGTRLTVL.

This clonotype has more than one count but fewer than ten. The gene calls are TRBV12-3 or TRBV12-4 and TRBJ1-1; D is ambiguous. The V gene lost 6 bases and the J gene lost 1 base, with 12 bases spanning the gap. There are 14 residues in the CDR3. As DNA, the CDR3 is TGTGCCAGCAGCCTAAGCCGGGGGAACACTGAAGCTTTCTTT. Its protein product is CASSLSRGNTEAFF.

The rearrangement links TRBV2 to TRBJ2-5, with 9 bases fitting TRBD2. The CDR3 is 15 residues long. Germline CDR1 reads SNHLY; CDR2 reads FYNNEI. V was pared by 1 base and J by 3 bases, with 3 bases of the junction left unmatched. The CDR3 reads CASSEGAGGKETQYF. The CDR3 DNA reads TGTGCCAGCAGTGAAGGAGCGGGGGGTAAAGAGACCCAGTACTTC.

This clonotype showed up just once. In DNA, the CDR3 is TGCAGCGTTGAAATAGCGGGAGGGAGTCCAGATACGCAGTATTTT. As protein: CSVEIAGGSPDTQYF. This chain uses TRBV29-1 with TRBJ2-3; 11 nucleotides align to TRBD2. Per germline, CDR1 SQVTM and CDR2 ANQGSEA. V lost 2 bases, J lost 4 bases, and 5 bases stayed unmatched. This CDR3 is 15 amino acids long.

This clonotype appeared many times. The CDR3 DNA reads as TGCAGTGCTAGGCACCCAGGAGGGGGCGTTTCCTACGAGCAGTACTTC. Its translation: CSARHPGGGVSYEQYF. This chain uses TRBV20-1 with TRBJ2-7; maybe TRBD1 (7 bases). The CDR3 is made up of 16 amino acids. The V end lost 3 bases, the J end lost 1 base, and 19 bases lay between the germline ends. From germline, CDR1 is DFQATT and CDR2 SNEGSKA (reference sequence).

The genes are TRBV15 and TRBJ2-1; 10 bases agree with TRBD2. Germline CDR1 reads LNHNV; CDR2 reads YYDKDF (reference sequence). This CDR3 contains 16 residues. Trimming removed 0 bases from V and 7 bases from J; junction bases left unmatched: 6. Here the CDR3 reads CATSRDFRLAGNEQFF. The CDR3 DNA reads as TGTGCCACCAGCAGAGATTTTCGACTAGCGGGTAATGAGCAGTTCTTC.

The gene calls are TRBV12-3 or TRBV12-4 and TRBJ1-2; D perhaps matches TRBD1 (5 bases). The CDR3 sequence is 12 residues long. Trimming shortened V by 5 bases and J by 8 bases, and 12 bases separated the two germline ends. The CDR3 loop reads CASSTDNRGYTF. In DNA, the CDR3 is TGTGCCAGCAGTACTGATAACAGGGGCTACACCTTC.

The gene calls are TRBV9 and TRBJ1-1; unclear D gene. CDR3 length equals 14 residues. V lost 3 bases, J lost 3 bases, and 12 bases lay in between. CDR1 and CDR2 (germline): SGDLS, YYNGEE. CDR3 in amino acids: CASSGGSGHTEAFF. The CDR3 bases are TGTGCCAGCAGCGGAGGAAGCGGGCACACTGAAGCTTTCTTT. Full variable domain (remainder filled in from reference TRBV9 and TRBJ1-1): DSGVTQTPKHLITATGQRVTLRCSPRSGDLSVYWYQQSLDQGLQFLIQYYNGEERAKGNILERFSAQQFPDLHSELNLSSLELGDSALYFCASSGGSGHTEAFFGQGTRLTVV.

This clonotype has more than one count but fewer than ten. This chain connects TRBV5-1 to TRBJ2-1, with TRBD1 matching over 7 bases. This CDR3 has 17 residues. CDR1 and CDR2 from the germline V gene are SGHRS and YFSETQ. The junction had 8 bases not matched to a gene; V was cut back by 0 bases and J by 2 bases. This chain's CDR3 is CASSLGQGPTPYNEQFF. Written as DNA, the CDR3 is TGCGCCAGCAGCTTGGGACAGGGACCAACACCCTACAATGAGCAGTTCTTC.

The J gene is TRBJ2-1, the V gene TRBV20-1, with unresolved D. The CDR3 totals 15 residues. Trimming shortened V by 2 bases and J by 10 bases, and 21 bases separated the two germline ends. CDR1 and CDR2 from the germline V gene are DFQATT and SNEGSKA (reference sequence). CDR3 nucleotide sequence: TGCAGTGCTAGAAAGACTGGCACGTCATCGCAGGAGCAGTTCTTC. This codes for CSARKTGTSSQEQFF.

The V call is TRBV6-5, the J call TRBJ1-5, with unresolved D. The CDR3 has 14 residues. Between the trimmed V and J ends, which lost 4 bases and 4 bases, there was a span of 11 bases. In germline, CDR1 is MNHEY, CDR2 SVGAGI. CDR3 residues: CASSFRFENQPQHF. DNA of the CDR3: TGTGCCAGCAGTTTTCGGTTCGAGAATCAGCCCCAGCATTTT.

Only a few counts were recorded for this clonotype. The chain recombines TRBV11-1 with TRBJ2-6, with a possible D match to TRBD2 (6 bases). The CDR3 contains 16 residues. CDR1 SGHAT and CDR2 FQDESV come from the germline V gene (reference sequence). The ends were cut back, 5 bases at V and 0 bases at J, with 11 bases in the middle. The CDR3 sequence: CASSRDFSSGANVLTF. CDR3 sequence (DNA): TGTGCCAGCAGCCGGGACTTTAGCTCTGGGGCCAACGTCCTGACTTTC. The full variable domain, completed using reference TRBV11-1 and TRBJ2-6, is EAEVAQSPRYKITEKSQAVAFWCDPISGHATLYWYRQILGQGPELLVQFQDESVVDDSQLPKDRFSAERLKGVDSTLKIQPAELGDSAMYLCASSRDFSSGANVLTFGAGSRLTVL.

By share of the sample, this clonotype is medium-sized. The rearrangement uses TRBV29-1 and TRBJ2-1; 9 bases match TRBD1. The V and J ends lost 4 bases and 3 bases, in that order; junction bases with no gene match: 7. CDR1 SQVTM and CDR2 ANQGSEA come from the germline V gene. This CDR3 is 15 amino acids long. The CDR3 DNA reads TGCAGCGTTGGAAGGACAGGGGTGGTCTACAATGAGCAGTTCTTC. It encodes CSVGRTGVVYNEQFF.